Listed here are 2 T cell receptor beta chains from one sample, sequenced in a study of cytomegalovirus exposure and HLA in healthy donors. PCR involved 60 Vbeta and 13 Jbeta primers. Libraries were prepared by immunoSEQ multiplex PCR; TCRdb keeps only in-frame clonotypes and omits some of them. In the table there are under 200,000 clones, roughly 71% of which are singletons. The specimen was PBMCs. All receptors derive from a woman aged 50 to 65 in good health and CMV-seropositive.

The chain links TRBV29-1 to TRBJ2-5; D not resolved. The V end lost 8 bases, the J end lost 4 bases, and 11 bases lay between the germline ends. The length of the CDR3 is 11 residues. Germline V gives CDR1 SQVTM, CDR2 ANQGSEA. The CDR3, as DNA: TGCAGCTCACATTCGGGAGAGACCCAGTACTTC. Amino acids: CSSHSGETQYF.

The V call is TRBV5-5, the J call TRBJ1-2; D not resolved. Trimming took off 0 bases at V and 2 bases at J, with 5 bases between the two ends. The germline gives CDR1 SGHKS, CDR2 YYEKEE (reference sequence). The CDR3 is made up of 13 amino acids. The CDR3 region is CASSLGRNYGYTF. CDR3 DNA sequence: TGTGCCAGCAGCTTGGGCAGAAACTATGGCTACACCTTC.